The clone carrying this TCR beta chain has only a few counts. The data were obtained in a study of T cell changes during pregnancy in multiple sclerosis. This CDR3 contains 20 residues. Deletions cut 2 bases from V and 4 bases from J, with 32 bases between. Germline CDR1 and CDR2: GTSNPN and SVGIG (reference sequence). Method: immunoSEQ multiplex PCR; TCRdb's copy keeps in-frame clones and lacks some. The sample lists roughly 51,000 clones, 85% to 95% occurring once. This sequence originates from a female donor with multiple sclerosis, enrolled in a pregnancy study. V is TRBV30 and J is TRBJ1-2, with a weak D call TRBD1 (6 bases). This specimen was CD8+ T cells from peripheral blood mononuclear cells, taken before pregnancy. The CDR3 nucleotides are TGTGCCTGGAGTCCCTCCCCCCGGGACACCCACTCTTGGGGAACCTATGGCTACACCTTC. Its protein product is CAWSPSPRDTHSWGTYGYTF.